The sequence of this T cell receptor beta chain was determined in a study of blood T cell repertoires in COVID-19. The wider study: The United States, Italy and Spain supplied acute and convalescent COVID-19 samples.

Original methodology: Amplification of reference gene primers provided the estimated nucleated cell counts. The data were produced by immunoSEQ multiplex PCR, yet TCRdb's version contains in-frame clones alone and is incomplete. V and J calls and clone size are those listed in that table; D and trimming were worked out from the DNA. The table has fewer than 200,000 clones, 70% to 90% seen once. After removal of 5 bases from V and 5 bases from J, the junction contained 9 bases not matched to a gene. Germline-derived CDR1 and CDR2 are SEHNR and FQNEAQ (reference sequence). CDR3 length: 15 amino acids. It was during active infection that Seattle patients were enrolled and then longitudinally followed.

The sequence came from a woman aged 50 to 60 with COVID-19, enrolled during active disease. This chain joins TRBV7-9 and TRBJ2-5, with 9 positions matching TRBD2. The sequencing sample was made of peripheral blood. CDR3 coding DNA: TGTGCCAGCAGCCGAACCGGGACTAGCACTGAGACCCAGTACTTC. The encoded protein is CASSRTGTSTETQYF.